This T cell receptor (beta chain) emerged from a study of blood T cell repertoires in COVID-19. Study-level information: Sites across the United States, Italy and Spain contributed samples from acute and convalescent COVID-19.

Using immunoSEQ multiplex PCR, the repertoire was profiled, and TCRdb retains in-frame clones only, with some absent. Of about 280,000 clones in the sample, nearly 90% were seen once. J was trimmed by 5 bases and V by 8 bases; bases with no gene match: 2. The length of the CDR3 is 13 residues. The receptor was derived from a woman aged 18-30 years with acute COVID-19. V is TRBV12-3 or TRBV12-4 and J is TRBJ2-2, with 10 bases that match TRBD2. Input material: PBMCs or T cells enriched from blood (not recorded which). The CDR3 reads CASRGLATGELFF. The CDR3 coding sequence is TGTGCCAGCCGGGGACTAGCGACCGGGGAGCTGTTTTTT.